This section outlines one TCR beta chain sequence together with its context. This specimen comes from a study of blood T cell repertoires in COVID-19. Study as a whole: In each case, the material was cDNA or gDNA derived from T cells, B-cell-depleted T cells, or PBMCs.

Per the study methods: Amplification with reference gene primers provided the estimates of nucleated cell counts. Sequencing was performed with immunoSEQ multiplex PCR; in TCRdb, only in-frame clones are kept and a portion is missing. V, J and clone size derive from that table, while D and trimming were established from the DNA sequence. This sample yields 250,000 to 300,000 clones, of which 80% to 90% are seen a single time; under 4.5% belongs to the top ten. CDR1 and CDR2 (germline): SGHAT, FQNNGV. The V and J ends lost 5 bases and 2 bases respectively, with 6 bases between them. This CDR3 spans 13 amino acids.

Sequencing was carried out using PBMCs or T cells enriched from blood (not recorded which). V and J are TRBV11-2 and TRBJ2-2; D gene uncertain. The sequence was collected from a man aged 25 to 45 with acute COVID-19. CDR3 residues: CASSLRNTGELFF. CDR3 nucleotides: TGTGCCAGCAGCCTCCGTAACACCGGGGAGCTGTTTTTT.